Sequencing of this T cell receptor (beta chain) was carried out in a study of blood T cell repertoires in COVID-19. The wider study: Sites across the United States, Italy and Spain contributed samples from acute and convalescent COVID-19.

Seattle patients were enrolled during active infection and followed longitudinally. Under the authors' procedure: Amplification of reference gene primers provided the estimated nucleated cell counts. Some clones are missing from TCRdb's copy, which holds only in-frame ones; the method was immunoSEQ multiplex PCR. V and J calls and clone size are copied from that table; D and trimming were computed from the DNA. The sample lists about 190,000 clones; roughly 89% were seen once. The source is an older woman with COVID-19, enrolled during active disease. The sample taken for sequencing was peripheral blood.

Here the CDR3 reads CASSLYLLYGYTF. The CDR3 DNA is TGTGCCAGCAGCTTATACCTACTATATGGCTACACCTTC. This chain links TRBV7-9 with TRBJ1-2; D gene ambiguous. This CDR3 contains 13 residues. Germline CDR1 reads SEHNR; CDR2 reads FQNEAQ (reference sequence). Trimming cost V 2 bases and J 5 bases, with 9 bases left between them. Together with reference TRBV7-9 and TRBJ1-2, the CDR3 gives the full variable domain: DTGVSQNPRHKITKRGQNVTFRCDPISEHNRLYWYRQTLGQGPEFLTYFQNEAQLEKSRLLSDRFSAERPKGSFSTLEIQRTEQGDSAMYLCASSLYLLYGYTFGSGTRLTVV.